The text below deals with one T cell receptor beta chain. Its antigen is currently unknown. This specimen comes from a study of monozygotic twins with inflammatory bowel disease. The study's findings and limits: Extra variability in the repertoires of patients may have come from differing immunosuppressive treatments. Healthy co-twins, by inverse Simpson, had higher TCRbeta diversity than their siblings with IBD.

TCR libraries were prepared from 3,500 to 4,500 ng total RNA each. Per individual sample, eight separate reactions were used to make cDNA. TCRdb reprocessed the 5' RACE reads and stores each CDR3 protein as one record, lacking DNA. This sample's table has approximately 330,000 distinct CDR3 sequences. Sequenced sample: blood. The TCR originated in a human donor with ulcerative colitis or Crohn's disease, or a healthy co-twin of an affected twin (not recorded which).

CDR3 loop: CAISRDRGPTGELFF. The rearrangement links TRBV10-3 to TRBJ2-2; the TCRdb call, TRBD1, lacks DNA for checking. CDR1 and CDR2 (germline): ENHRY, SYGVKD. CDR3 size: 15 residues.